Below, one T cell receptor beta chain is given with its context. The antigen remains unidentified. The sample originates from a study of T cells in Graves' hyperthyroidism and ophthalmopathy. Study-wide points: Patients with ophthalmopathy were separated from those with stable hyperthyroidism by a 13 V-J model.

Disease lasting under 3 months, a NOSPECS grade of at least 4, and a Clinical Activity Score of at least 3 were features of the ophthalmopathy patients. Any patient presenting with uncontrolled infection, other autoimmune disease, pregnancy or lactation was left out. Fresh peripheral blood, roughly 9.8 ml of it, supplied the PBMCs. This CDR3 spans 17 amino acids. The germline V gene has CDR1 SGHRS and CDR2 YFSETQ. Trimming at V came to 1 base and at J to 0 bases, leaving 5 bases not matched to a gene. RNA transcripts provided the source from which TCR beta CDR3 regions were amplified. A set of HTBI primers served as the primers for a first-round RT-PCR of the TCR CDR3. A single record per CDR3 protein comes from TCRdb applying MiXCR to the multiplex PCR reads. Among about 400,000 distinct CDR3 sequences listed, roughly 15% were seen once.

The V call is TRBV5-1, the J call TRBJ2-1; 9 bases are a match to TRBD2. Sequenced input: blood. The TCR comes from a woman in her sixties with Graves' ophthalmopathy. CDR3: CASSLTDSGGSYNEQFF. The DNA for the CDR3 is TGCGCCAGCAGCTTGACCGATAGCGGGGGCTCCTACAATGAGCAGTTCTTC.